The source of this T cell receptor (beta chain) is a study of blood T cell repertoires in COVID-19. As for the study in general: Whether acute or convalescent, the COVID-19 samples came from the United States, Italy and Spain. PBMCs, B-cell-depleted T cells, or T cells provided the cDNA or gDNA that made up the material.

This clone has a handful of counts. Germline CDR1 is SEHNR and CDR2 is FQNEAQ (reference sequence). CDR3 size: 14 residues. V lost 1 base to trimming and J lost 1 base, with 7 bases between them. The method was immunoSEQ multiplex PCR; TCRdb's version includes in-frame clones alone and lacks a portion of them. The sample shows about 120,000 clones, 90% of them seen only once. The clonotype comes from a woman aged 55-70 years with COVID-19, enrolled during active disease. The source material was peripheral blood. The chain joins TRBV7-9 to TRBJ1-1; TRBD1 is a possible D gene (6 bases). Here the CDR3 reads CASSLGGRNTEAFF. In nucleotides, the CDR3 is TGTGCCAGCAGCTTAGGGGGGCGGAACACTGAAGCTTTCTTT.